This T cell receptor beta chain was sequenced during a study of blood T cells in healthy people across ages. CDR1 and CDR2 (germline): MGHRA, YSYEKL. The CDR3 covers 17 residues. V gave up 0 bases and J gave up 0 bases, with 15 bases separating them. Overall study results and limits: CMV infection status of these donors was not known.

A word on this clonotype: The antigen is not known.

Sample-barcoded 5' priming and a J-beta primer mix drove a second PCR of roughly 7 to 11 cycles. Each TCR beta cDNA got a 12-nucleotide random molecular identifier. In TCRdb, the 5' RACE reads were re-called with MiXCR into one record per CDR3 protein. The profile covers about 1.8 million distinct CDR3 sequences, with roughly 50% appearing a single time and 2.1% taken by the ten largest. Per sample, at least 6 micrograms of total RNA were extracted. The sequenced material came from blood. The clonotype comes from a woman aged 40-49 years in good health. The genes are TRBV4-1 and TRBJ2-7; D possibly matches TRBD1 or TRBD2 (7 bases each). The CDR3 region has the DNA TGCGCCAGCAGCCAAGAGGTCAGGGGGGGAAGCTCCTACGAGCAGTACTTC. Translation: CASSQEVRGGSSYEQYF.